This T cell receptor (beta chain) was documented in a study of T cell repertoires in cytomegalovirus infection. The CDR3 has 18 amino acids. Germline CDR1 is MNHEY and CDR2 is SVGEGT. Trimming stripped 4 bases from V and 0 bases from J, with 18 bases between. This clonotype turned up a few times. Its antigen is undetermined. TCRdb recomputed calls from the reads with MiXCR, one row per CDR3 protein. The sample consists of about 160,000 distinct CDR3 sequences, about 22% of them appearing once. The sequencing used CD8+ T cells from cultured PBMCs, collected from culture after CMV antigen stimulation. The gene calls are TRBV6-2 or TRBV6-3 and TRBJ2-2, with D possibly being TRBD1 (5 bases). The clonotype was recovered from a human donor in good health (CMV status not recorded). Some clones in this sample may be carry-over from other donors' samples. The CDR3 loop is CASSWLQGNSANTGELFF. For the CDR3, the DNA is TGTGCCAGCAGTTGGCTCCAGGGCAACTCCGCGAACACCGGGGAGCTGTTTTTT.